The TCR beta chain under discussion was sequenced for a study of blood T cells in healthy people across ages (dated by TCRdb to the mid-2010s). As for the study more broadly: In model experiments, template switching captured roughly one uniquely barcoded TCR beta cDNA molecule for every two T cells. Four age groups were formed from the donors: young (average around 15 years), middle-aged (around 39), aged (approximately 60) and long-lived (about 75). To track age-related changes in TCR beta repertoire diversity, the study relied on deep sequencing normalized with unique cDNA molecular identifiers. To avoid experimental bias, donors of different ages were distributed randomly across sequencing lanes. For two donors (one aged 18 to 29 and one aged 80 or older), the study analyzed two additional independent replicas of 1 million unique cDNA reads from the same blood draw.

This clonotype has just a few counts. Its antigen is unknown. The input lacks base qualities; no much larger clone sits a single base away. Trimming takes 4 bases from V and 6 bases from J, and the germline ends sit 9 bases apart. The CDR3 starts with the cysteine, ends with the phenylalanine, and has 11 residues. Just CDR3 DNA is preserved here, 33 bases in frame from base 1. In the germline V gene (reference sequence), CDR1 corresponds to DFQATT and CDR2 to SNEGSKA. Study-wide conclusions, independent of this receptor: Conclusive comparison of naive and antigen-experienced compartments was prevented by the profiling of bulk unsorted PBMCs. As age increased, observed TCR beta diversity per million T cells dropped in a roughly linear way, and a significant reduction was already evident by age around 41. Compared with the aged group, the long-lived group had more naive CD4+ T cells, fewer expanded clones and increased TCR diversity, suggesting age selection. There was a strong correlation between observed TCR beta diversity and the percentage of naive T cells measured by flow cytometry. The CMV infection status of donors was not known, potentially confounding age-related changes in expanded clonotypes. Total diversity estimates from one million sequenced T cells were considered lower bounds and underestimates.

Receptor amplification or capture employed 5' RACE. The instrument given in TCRdb is Illumina HiSeq 2500. The second PCR ran for roughly 6 to 11 cycles and used a J-beta primer mix along with a sample-barcoded 5' primer. A unique molecular identifier was introduced onto each TCR beta cDNA molecule by a template-switch 5' adaptor carrying 12 random nucleotides. Each sample yielded at least 3 million CDR3-containing paired-end reads. All of the RNA was converted into first-strand cDNA using the Mint cDNA synthesis kit, with a TRBC-specific oligonucleotide serving as the primer. Following uracil-DNA glycosylase treatment, all cDNA underwent a first 18-cycle PCR with the universal primers M1SS and BC2_uni_R. The authors' pipeline ran thus. For normalization, 1 million high-quality reads were randomly selected from each sample, with every read carrying a distinct molecular identifier. Reads sharing molecular identifiers were discarded rather than binned into consensus sequences. CDR3 identification, clonotype clustering and error correction used MiTCR with a Q25 quality threshold and the strictest error-elimination algorithm. A nonparametric unseen species model with Euler transformation was used to estimate a lower bound on total TCR beta diversity. TCRdb passed the public sequencing reads through fastp at Q25 and MiXCR, retaining productive beta sequences. Entries that share a CDR3 protein sequence are merged under the most common genes and DNA. For this entry, the V and J calls and clone size follow TCRdb and not the study's own pipeline. Counted in this sample were approximately 1.5 million distinct CDR3 sequences; about 31% of them appeared once. The top ten hold about 11% of the sample.

Systemically healthy Caucasian individuals from Russia, approximately 39 in total and aged about 6 to 100 years, were included as donors. Each donor gave around 9 milliliters of peripheral blood, collected into EDTA-treated Vacutainer tubes. PBMCs were isolated by Ficoll-Paque density-gradient centrifugation, with at least 6 million obtained per sample. Total RNA was extracted from PBMCs with Trizol reagent, with at least 6 micrograms obtained per sample. For every donor, flow cytometry on a PBMC aliquot measured the percentage of naive CD45RAhigh/CD27high T cells. What was sequenced was blood. The TCR sequence derives from a woman between 25 and 40 years old in good health. The chain is made from TRBV20-1 and TRBJ1-2; TRBD1 is perhaps the D gene, given 6 matching bases. The DNA is as follows: TGCAGTGCTACAGGGGAGCATGGCTACACCTTC. Translation gives CSATGEHGYTF.